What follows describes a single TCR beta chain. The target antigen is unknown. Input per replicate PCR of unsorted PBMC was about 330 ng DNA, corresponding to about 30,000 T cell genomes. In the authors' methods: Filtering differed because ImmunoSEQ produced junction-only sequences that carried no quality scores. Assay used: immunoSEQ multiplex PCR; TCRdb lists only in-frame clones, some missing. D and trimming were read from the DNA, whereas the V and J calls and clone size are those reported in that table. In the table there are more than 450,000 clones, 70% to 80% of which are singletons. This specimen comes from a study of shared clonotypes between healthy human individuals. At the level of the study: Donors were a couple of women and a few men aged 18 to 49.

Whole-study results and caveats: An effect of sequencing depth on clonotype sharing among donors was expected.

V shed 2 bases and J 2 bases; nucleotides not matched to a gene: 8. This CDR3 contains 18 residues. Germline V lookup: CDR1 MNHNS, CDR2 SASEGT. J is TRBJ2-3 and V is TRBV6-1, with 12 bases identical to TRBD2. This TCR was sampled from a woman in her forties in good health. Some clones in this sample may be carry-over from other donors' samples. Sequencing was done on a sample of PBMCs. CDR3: CASSELAGGAPPTDTQYF. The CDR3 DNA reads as TGTGCCAGCAGTGAACTAGCGGGAGGGGCCCCCCCCACAGATACGCAGTATTTT.